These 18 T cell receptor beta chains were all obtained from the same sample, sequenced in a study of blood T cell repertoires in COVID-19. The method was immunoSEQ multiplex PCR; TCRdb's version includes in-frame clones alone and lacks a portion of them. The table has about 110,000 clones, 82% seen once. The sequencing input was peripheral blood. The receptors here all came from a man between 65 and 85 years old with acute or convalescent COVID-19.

Written as DNA, the CDR3 is TGCGCCAGCAGCTTTTCCACAGGGGACTATGGCTACACCTTC. Protein: CASSFSTGDYGYTF. The V and J genes are TRBV5-1 and TRBJ1-2; 7 nucleotides line up with TRBD1. The CDR3 totals 14 residues. Unmatched junction bases numbered 4, after V lost 2 bases and J lost 3 bases. Germline loops: CDR1 SGHRS, CDR2 YFSETQ.

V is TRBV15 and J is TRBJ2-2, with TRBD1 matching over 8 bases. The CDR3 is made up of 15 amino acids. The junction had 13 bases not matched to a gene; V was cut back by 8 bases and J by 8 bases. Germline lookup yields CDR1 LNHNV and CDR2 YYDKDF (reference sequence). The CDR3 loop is CATGANLDRAGELFF. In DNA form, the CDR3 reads TGTGCCACCGGAGCCAACCTGGACAGGGCTGGGGAGCTGTTTTTT.

The CDR3 DNA sequence: TGCGCCAGCAGCTTGGCCCCGACAGGGGACGAGCAGTACTTC. Its translation is CASSLAPTGDEQYF. V is TRBV5-1 and J is TRBJ2-7; 8 bases are shared with TRBD1. Germline trimming cut 0 bases from V and 5 bases from J; bases unmatched to any gene: 4. This CDR3 is 14 amino acids long. The germline gives CDR1 SGHRS, CDR2 YFSETQ. Full variable domain (remainder filled in from reference TRBV5-1 and TRBJ2-7): KAGVTQTPRYLIKTRGQQVTLSCSPISGHRSVSWYQQTPGQGLQFLFEYFSETQRNKGNFPGRFSGRQFSNSRSEMNVSTLELGDSALYLCASSLAPTGDEQYFGPGTRLTVT.

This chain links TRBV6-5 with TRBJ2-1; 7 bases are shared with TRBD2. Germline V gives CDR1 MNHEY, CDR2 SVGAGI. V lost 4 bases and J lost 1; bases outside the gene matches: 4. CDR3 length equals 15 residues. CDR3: CASSSSGRSYNEQFF. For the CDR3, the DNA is TGTGCCAGCAGTTCTAGCGGCCGGTCCTACAATGAGCAGTTCTTC.

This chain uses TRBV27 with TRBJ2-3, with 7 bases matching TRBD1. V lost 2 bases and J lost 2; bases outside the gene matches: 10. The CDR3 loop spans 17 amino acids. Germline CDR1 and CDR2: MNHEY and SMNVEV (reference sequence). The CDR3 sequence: CASSLKLGDRATDTQYF. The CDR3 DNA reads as TGTGCCAGCAGTTTAAAATTAGGAGACAGGGCCACAGATACGCAGTATTTT.

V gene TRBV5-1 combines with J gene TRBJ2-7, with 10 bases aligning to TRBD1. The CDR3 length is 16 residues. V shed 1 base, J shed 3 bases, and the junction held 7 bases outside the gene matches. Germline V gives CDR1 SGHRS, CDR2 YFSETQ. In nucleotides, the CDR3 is TGCGCCAGCAGCTTGATGCGGACAGGGGGGATCTACGAGCAGTACTTC. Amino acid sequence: CASSLMRTGGIYEQYF.

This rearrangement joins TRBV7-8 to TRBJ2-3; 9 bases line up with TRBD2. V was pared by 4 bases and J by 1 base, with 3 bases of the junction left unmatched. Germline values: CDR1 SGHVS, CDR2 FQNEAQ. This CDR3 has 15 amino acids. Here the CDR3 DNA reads TGTGCCAGCAGCTGGGGACTAGCCGGCACAGATACGCAGTATTTT. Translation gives CASSWGLAGTDTQYF.

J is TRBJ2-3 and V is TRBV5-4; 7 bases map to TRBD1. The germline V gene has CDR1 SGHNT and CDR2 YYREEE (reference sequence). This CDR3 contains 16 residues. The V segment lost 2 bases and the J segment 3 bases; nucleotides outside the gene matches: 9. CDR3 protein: CASSFFQGVFTDTQYF. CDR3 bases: TGTGCCAGCAGCTTTTTTCAGGGGGTGTTTACAGATACGCAGTATTTT.

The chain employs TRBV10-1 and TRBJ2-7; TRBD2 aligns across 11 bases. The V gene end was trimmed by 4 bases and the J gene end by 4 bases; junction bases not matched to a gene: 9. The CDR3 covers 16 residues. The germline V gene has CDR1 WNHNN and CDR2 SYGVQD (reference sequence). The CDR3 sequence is CASSVPWTSGLYEQYF. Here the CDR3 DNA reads TGCGCCAGCAGTGTACCCTGGACTAGCGGGCTGTACGAGCAGTACTTC.

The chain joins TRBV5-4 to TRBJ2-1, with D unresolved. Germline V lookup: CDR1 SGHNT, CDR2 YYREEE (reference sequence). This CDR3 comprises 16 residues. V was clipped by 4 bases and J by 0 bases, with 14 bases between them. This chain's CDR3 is CASSQSSGISYNEQFF. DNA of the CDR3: TGTGCCAGCAGCCAATCATCAGGAATCTCCTACAATGAGCAGTTCTTC.

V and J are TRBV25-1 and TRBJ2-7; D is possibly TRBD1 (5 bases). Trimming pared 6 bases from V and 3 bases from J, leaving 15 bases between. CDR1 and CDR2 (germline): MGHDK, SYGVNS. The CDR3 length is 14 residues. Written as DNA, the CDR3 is TGTGCCAGCAGCCAGGGCTCCCCCTTCTACGAGCAGTACTTC. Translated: CASSQGSPFYEQYF.

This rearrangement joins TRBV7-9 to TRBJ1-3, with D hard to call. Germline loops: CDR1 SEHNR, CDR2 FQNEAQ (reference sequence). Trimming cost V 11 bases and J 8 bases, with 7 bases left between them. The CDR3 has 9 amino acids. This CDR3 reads CAPGDTIYF. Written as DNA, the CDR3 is TGTGCCCCCGGGGACACCATATATTTT.

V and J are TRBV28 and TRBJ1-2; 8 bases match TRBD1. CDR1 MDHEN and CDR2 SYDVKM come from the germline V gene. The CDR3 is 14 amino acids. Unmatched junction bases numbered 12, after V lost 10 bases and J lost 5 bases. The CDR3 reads CATLKDRVFYGYTF. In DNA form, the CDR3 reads TGTGCCACCCTCAAGGACAGGGTATTTTATGGCTACACCTTC.

The chain's CDR3 is CASTWGGNTEAFF. CDR3 sequence (DNA): TGTGCCAGCACGTGGGGGGGGAACACTGAAGCTTTCTTT. This chain connects TRBV11-2 to TRBJ1-1; D perhaps matches TRBD1 (5 bases). This CDR3 region has 13 residues. Germline CDR1 is SGHAT and CDR2 is FQNNGV. V shed 7 bases and J shed 1 base, with 10 bases lying between them.

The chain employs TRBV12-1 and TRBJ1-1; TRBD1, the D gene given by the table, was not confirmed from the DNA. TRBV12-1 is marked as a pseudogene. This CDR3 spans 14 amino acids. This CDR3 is CASSSHDRSTEAFF. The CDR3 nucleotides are TGTGCCAGCAGCTCGCACGACAGAAGCACTGAAGCTTTCTTT.

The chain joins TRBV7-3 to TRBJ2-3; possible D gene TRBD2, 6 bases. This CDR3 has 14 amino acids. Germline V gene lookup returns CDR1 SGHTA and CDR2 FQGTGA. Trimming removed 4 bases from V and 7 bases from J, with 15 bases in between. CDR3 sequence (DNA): TGTGCCAGCAGCTCACTCGGAGGGGCCAATACGCAGTATTTT. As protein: CASSSLGGANTQYF. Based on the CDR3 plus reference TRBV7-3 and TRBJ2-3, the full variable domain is GAGVSQTPSNKVTEKGKYVELRCDPISGHTALYWYRQSLGQGPEFLIYFQGTGAADDSGLPNDRFFAVRPEGSVSTLKIQRTERGDSAVYLCASSSLGGANTQYFGPGTRLTVL.

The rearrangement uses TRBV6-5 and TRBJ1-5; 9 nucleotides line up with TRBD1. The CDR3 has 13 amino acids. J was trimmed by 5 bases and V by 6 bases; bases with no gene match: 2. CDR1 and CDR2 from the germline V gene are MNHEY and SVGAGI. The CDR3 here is CASRQGADQPQHF. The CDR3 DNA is TGTGCCAGCAGACAGGGGGCCGATCAGCCCCAGCATTTT.

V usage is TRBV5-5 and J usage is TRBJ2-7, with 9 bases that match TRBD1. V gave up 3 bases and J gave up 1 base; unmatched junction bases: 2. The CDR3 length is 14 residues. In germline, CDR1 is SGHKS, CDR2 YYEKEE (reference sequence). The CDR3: CASSSGTGSYEQYF. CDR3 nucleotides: TGTGCCAGCAGCTCCGGGACAGGGTCCTACGAGCAGTACTTC.